The next 10 T cell receptor beta chains were all read from a single sample in a study of beta chain features in type 1 diabetes. Sequencing targeted expressed TCRB transcripts, as all isolated RNA had been reverse transcribed. Using immunoSEQ multiplex PCR, the repertoire was profiled, and TCRdb retains in-frame clones only, with some absent. This table has about 410,000 clones, around 13% appearing once. The sample consisted of naive CD4+ T cells from blood. The receptors were gathered from a man younger than 45 in good health.

The CDR3 sequence: CASSLGREREQYV. The CDR3 coding sequence is TGTGCCAGCAGCCTGGGGCGGGAACGGGAGCAGTACGTC. The chain recombines TRBV7-6 with TRBJ2-7, with a possible D match to TRBD2 (6 bases). V lost 5 bases, J lost 7 bases, and 15 bases lay in between. In germline, CDR1 is SGHVS, CDR2 FNYEAQ. This CDR3 is built from 13 residues.

In this sample, this clone turned up a few times. V is TRBV27 and J is TRBJ2-5; D gene uncertain. The CDR3 covers 16 residues. Germline V gene lookup returns CDR1 MNHEY and CDR2 SMNVEV (reference sequence). V was trimmed by 2 bases and J by 5 bases, leaving 18 bases between them. CDR3 region: CASSLTPWSRAETQYF. For the CDR3, the DNA is TGTGCCAGCAGTTTAACCCCCTGGAGCAGAGCCGAGACCCAGTACTTC.

The table lists this clone with a count of one. The chain employs TRBV7-2 and TRBJ1-1; D gene uncertain. CDR3 length equals 13 residues. V was trimmed by 5 bases and J by 5 bases, leaving 12 bases between them. The germline gives CDR1 SGHTA, CDR2 FQGNSA. CDR3 region: CASSPLPGTEAFF. CDR3 DNA sequence: TGTGCCAGCAGCCCCCTCCCGGGGACTGAAGCTTTCTTT.

This clone was found a few times. The chain joins TRBV29-1 to TRBJ1-2; the D gene is possibly TRBD1 (5 bases). This CDR3 spans 14 amino acids. V was clipped by 6 bases and J by 5 bases, with 19 bases between them. CDR1 SQVTM and CDR2 ANQGSEA come from the germline V gene. The CDR3 reads CSVDLTGDFYGYTF. The CDR3 region has the DNA TGCAGCGTCGACTTAACGGGGGACTTTTATGGCTACACCTTC.

The J gene is TRBJ1-1, the V gene TRBV7-9; unclear D gene. Germline values: CDR1 SEHNR, CDR2 FQNEAQ (reference sequence). This CDR3 comprises 13 residues. With 4 bases removed from V and 3 bases from J, the gap between germline ends came to 9 bases. The CDR3 loop reads CASSSSRYTEAFF. The CDR3 DNA reads as TGTGCCAGCAGCTCGAGCCGTTACACTGAAGCTTTCTTT.

This rearrangement joins TRBV10-1 to TRBJ2-7; TRBD2 matches at 11 bases. The CDR3 contains 14 residues. V trimming: 3 bases; J trimming: 6 bases; junction bases outside the gene matches: 4. The germline V gene has CDR1 WNHNN and CDR2 SYGVQD (reference sequence). The CDR3 DNA reads TGCGCCAGCAGTGAACAAGGGACTAGCGGCGAGCAGTACTTC. Encoded protein: CASSEQGTSGEQYF.

This clone was seen more than once but under ten times. V gene TRBV7-2 combines with J gene TRBJ2-1, with D tentatively TRBD1 or TRBD2 (7 bases each). Germline CDR1 is SGHTA and CDR2 is FQGNSA. V lost 0 bases and J lost 6, with 15 bases in between. The CDR3 runs 16 residues. The CDR3 region is CASSLAGRGLTNEQFF. Here the CDR3 DNA reads TGTGCCAGCAGCTTAGCAGGGAGGGGGCTAACCAATGAGCAGTTCTTC. The full variable domain, with the rest looked up from reference TRBV7-2 and TRBJ2-1, is GAGVSQSPSNKVTEKGKDVELRCDPISGHTALYWYRQSLGQGLEFLIYFQGNSAPDKSGLPSDRFSAERTGGSVSTLTIQRTQQEDSAVYLCASSLAGRGLTNEQFFGPGTRLTVL.

This clone was seen only a few times. This chain connects TRBV27 to TRBJ2-1; a weak D match, TRBD1 (6 bases). The V end was cut by 11 bases, the J end by 6 bases, with 17 bases between. Germline-derived CDR1 and CDR2 are MNHEY and SMNVEV (reference sequence). This CDR3 region has 13 residues. The CDR3 bases are TGTGCCCAAGGGGGATGCGTTGGCAATGAGCAGTTCTTC. Translated: CAQGGCVGNEQFF.

The chain uses TRBV11-3 and TRBJ2-3; perhaps D is TRBD1 or TRBD2 (5 bases each). The CDR3 consists of 17 residues. Per the germline V gene, CDR1 is SGHNT and CDR2 is YENEEA. The V end lost 2 bases, the J end lost 2 bases, and 17 bases lay between the germline ends. The CDR3 region is CASSLHTGTQLTDTQYF. CDR3 nucleotides: TGTGCCAGCAGCTTACACACCGGGACCCAACTCACAGATACGCAGTATTTT. Full variable domain (rest looked up from reference TRBV11-3 and TRBJ2-3): EAGVVQSPRYKIIEKKQPVAFWCNPISGHNTLYWYLQNLGQGPELLIRYENEEAVDDSQLPKDRFSAERLKGVDSTLKIQPAELGDSAVYLCASSLHTGTQLTDTQYFGPGTRLTVL.

This clone came up a few times. The chain couples TRBV7-9 to TRBJ2-3; 8 positions agree with TRBD1. The germline CDR1 and CDR2 sequences are SEHNR and FQNEAQ (reference sequence). V lost 11 bases and J lost 5; bases outside the gene matches: 6. This CDR3 has 12 residues. CDR3: CAPDRAEDTQYF. The CDR3 DNA follows: TGTGCCCCGGACAGGGCTGAAGATACGCAGTATTTT.